Below, 10 T cell receptor beta chains from the same sample are listed, as sequenced in a study of T cell repertoires in cytomegalovirus infection. These receptors' antigens are unknown. TCRdb called the reads again in MiXCR, with one record for every CDR3 protein. Among 830,000 or so distinct CDR3 sequences listed, about 30% were seen once. Sequences were derived from cultured CD8+ T cells from PBMCs, sampled from culture after CMV antigen stimulation. These receptors originate from a human donor in good health (CMV status not recorded). Some clones in this sample may be carry-over from other donors' samples.

The sample holds a few counts of this clonotype. The chain carries TRBV28 and TRBJ1-1; D is unresolved. Germline V gives CDR1 MDHEN, CDR2 SYDVKM. V lost 1 base and J 2 bases, leaving 8 bases between the germline ends. The CDR3 is made up of 14 amino acids. The CDR3 loop reads CASSLFTVNTEAFF. The CDR3, as DNA: TGTGCCAGCAGTTTATTTACAGTTAACACTGAAGCTTTCTTT.

The chain employs TRBV6-8 and TRBJ2-7, with 13 nucleotides matching TRBD2. The V gene's germline CDR1 is MNHGY and CDR2 SAAAGT. This CDR3 has 15 amino acids. V lost 6 bases and J lost 4; bases outside the gene matches: 6. CDR3: CASSPRTSGGYEQYF. DNA for the CDR3: TGTGCCAGCAGCCCACGGACTAGCGGGGGATACGAGCAGTACTTC.

This clonotype was counted at least ten times. The chain combines TRBV7-2 with TRBJ2-7; 9 bases are a match to TRBD2. This CDR3 contains 16 residues. The V gene's germline CDR1 is SGHTA and CDR2 FQGNSA. V shed 5 bases, J shed 6 bases, and the junction held 14 bases outside the gene matches. CDR3 in DNA: TGTGCCAGCAGCCCTATTCCGGGACTAGCTAATCGCGAGCAGTACTTC. It yields the protein CASSPIPGLANREQYF.

The CDR3 loop reads CASSPAGMGNTIYF. The DNA of the CDR3 is TGTGCCAGCAGCCCTGCAGGGATGGGAAACACCATATATTTT. This chain joins TRBV7-9 and TRBJ1-3; a possible D gene is TRBD1 (5 bases). V gave up 5 bases and J gave up 4 bases, with 12 bases separating them. This CDR3 has 14 amino acids. CDR1 and CDR2 from the germline V gene are SEHNR and FQNEAQ (reference sequence).

This sequence joins TRBV27 and TRBJ1-6; D might be TRBD1 (6 bases). Germline V CDR1 and CDR2: MNHEY, SMNVEV (reference sequence). Trimming took off 5 bases at V and 9 bases at J, with 14 bases between the two ends. The CDR3 is 14 residues long. CDR3 DNA: TGTGCCAGCAGTAGAAACAGGGTGGCTTCACCCCTCCACTTT. It encodes CASSRNRVASPLHF.

This clonotype has at least ten counts. The V gene is TRBV7-2, the J gene TRBJ2-3, with 7 bases aligning to TRBD2. The CDR3 spans 15 residues. The ends lost 3 bases at V and 6 bases at J; junction bases unmatched: 9. Per germline, CDR1 SGHTA and CDR2 FQGNSA. The CDR3 region has the DNA TGTGCCAGCAGCTTCGGAGCGGGGCCTGGGGATACGCAGTATTTT. Protein sequence: CASSFGAGPGDTQYF. The full variable domain, completed using reference TRBV7-2 and TRBJ2-3, is GAGVSQSPSNKVTEKGKDVELRCDPISGHTALYWYRQSLGQGLEFLIYFQGNSAPDKSGLPSDRFSAERTGGSVSTLTIQRTQQEDSAVYLCASSFGAGPGDTQYFGPGTRLTVL.

The chain links TRBV19 to TRBJ2-3; unclear D gene. V was cut by 10 bases and J by 4 bases, with 9 bases left in between. The CDR3 extends over 11 amino acids. CDR1 is LNHDA and CDR2 is SQIVND in the germline V gene (reference sequence). CDR3 sequence: CATKTADTQYF. The CDR3 DNA is TGTGCCACCAAGACGGCAGATACGCAGTATTTT.

This rearrangement joins TRBV6-8 to TRBJ1-5, with D unresolved. Trimming left V 6 bases short and J 9 bases short, with 15 bases between. Germline V gene data show CDR1 as MNHGY and CDR2 as SAAAGT. The CDR3 loop spans 13 amino acids. The CDR3 DNA is TGTGCCAGCAGCGCCGGACCGACCGCGCCCCAGCATTTT. It codes for CASSAGPTAPQHF.

The V gene is TRBV19, the J gene TRBJ1-1; no clear D. Looked up from germline, CDR1 is LNHDA and CDR2 is SQIVND (reference sequence). V dropped 3 bases and J dropped 0 bases, with 8 bases sitting between them. CDR3 size: 14 residues. CDR3 DNA: TGTGCCAGTAGTATCTCTGGAATGAACACTGAAGCTTTCTTT. Translated: CASSISGMNTEAFF.

This clonotype showed up just a few times. The V call is TRBV7-9, the J call TRBJ1-4; unclear D gene. The CDR3 sequence is 13 residues long. Per the germline V gene, CDR1 is SEHNR and CDR2 is FQNEAQ (reference sequence). V lost 3 bases to trimming and J lost 7 bases, with 9 bases between them. As DNA, the CDR3 is TGTGCCAGCAGCTTGAGAACTTTTGAAAAACTGTTTTTT. Translating it yields CASSLRTFEKLFF.